This T cell receptor (beta chain) came from a study of blood T cell repertoires in COVID-19. Study overall: From T cells, B-cell-depleted T cells, or PBMCs came the material, which was cDNA or gDNA.

This CDR3 has 15 residues. Germline V lookup: CDR1 SGHNT, CDR2 YYREEE (reference sequence). V was shortened by 4 bases and J by 3 bases, with 17 bases between the two germline ends. Profiling relied on immunoSEQ multiplex PCR, and the TCRdb table lists in-frame clones only, not all of them. The sample records fewer than 80,000 clones, around nine tenths being singletons. The sequencing input was peripheral blood. J is TRBJ2-7 and V is TRBV5-4; weak D call: TRBD1 (5 bases). The TCR comes from a man between 25 and 39 years old with acute or convalescent COVID-19. The CDR3 reads CASSEETDRRYEQYF. The CDR3, as DNA: TGTGCCAGCAGCGAAGAAACCGACAGACGCTACGAGCAGTACTTC.